The 18 T cell receptor beta chains given below trace back to one sample, sequenced in a study of control samples from healthy donors and cancer patients. The protocol was immunoSEQ multiplex PCR, while the TCRdb copy is restricted to in-frame clones and leaves out a portion. The table records about 140,000 clones, roughly nine tenths of them present only once. Material for sequencing was blood. The receptor set was obtained from a woman aged 25 to 39 in good health.

This chain joins TRBV5-1 and TRBJ1-1; maybe TRBD1 (5 bases). This CDR3 region has 15 residues. From germline, CDR1 is SGHRS and CDR2 YFSETQ. With 1 base removed from V and 4 bases from J, the gap between germline ends came to 14 bases. The CDR3 sequence is CASSLTPGGSTEAFF. CDR3 bases: TGCGCCAGCAGCTTGACCCCCGGGGGAAGCACTGAAGCTTTCTTT.

This clone was seen only a few times. This chain uses TRBV10-3 with TRBJ2-7, with 10 bases matching TRBD2. The CDR3 sequence is 15 residues long. From germline, CDR1 is ENHRY and CDR2 SYGVKD. J was trimmed by 3 bases and V by 3 bases; bases with no gene match: 5. CDR3 coding DNA: TGTGCCATCAGTGACCCGGGACTAGCGCACTACGAGCAGTACTTC. Amino acids: CAISDPGLAHYEQYF.

The chain links TRBV13 to TRBJ2-1, with 8 positions matching TRBD2. V was clipped by 2 bases and J by 9 bases; unmatched bases: 9. CDR1 and CDR2 (germline): PRHDT, FYEKMQ (reference sequence). This CDR3 comprises 15 residues. Here the CDR3 reads CASSLKREGQSEQFF. The CDR3, as DNA: TGTGCCAGCAGCTTAAAACGGGAGGGCCAGAGTGAGCAGTTCTTC.

The genes are TRBV6-1 and TRBJ2-7, with 10 bases that match TRBD2. J gave up 2 bases and V 3 bases, and 13 bases lay outside the gene matches. Per the germline V gene, CDR1 is MNHNS and CDR2 is SASEGT. The CDR3 totals 18 residues. The CDR3 loop is CASSDSEAGGPMAYEQYF. CDR3 DNA sequence: TGTGCCAGCAGTGATAGTGAAGCGGGAGGGCCCATGGCCTACGAGCAGTACTTC.

This rearrangement joins TRBV19 to TRBJ1-5; TRBD1 is a possible D gene (6 bases). Germline CDR1 and CDR2: LNHDA and SQIVND (reference sequence). The CDR3 sequence is 14 residues long. Trimming removed 3 bases at V and 7 bases at J, with 13 bases between. As DNA, the CDR3 is TGTGCCAGTAGTATCCGGGGGGCAGGGCAGCCCCAGCATTTT. This gives the protein CASSIRGAGQPQHF. The variable domain in full, with the rest retrieved from reference TRBV19 and TRBJ1-5, is DGGITQSPKYLFRKEGQNVTLSCEQNLNHDAMYWYRQDPGQGLRLIYYSQIVNDFQKGDIAEGYSVSREKKESFPLTVTSAQKNPTAFYLCASSIRGAGQPQHFGDGTRLSIL.

This clone was counted a few times. The CDR3 nucleotides read TGTGCCAGCTCACCAAACCCGGGGGCCAATGAAAAACTGTTTTTT. It encodes CASSPNPGANEKLFF. V gene TRBV18 combines with J gene TRBJ1-4; tentatively, D is TRBD1 (6 bases). Between the trimmed V and J ends, which lost 2 bases and 5 bases, there was a span of 12 bases. Germline V gene sequence: CDR1 KGHSH, CDR2 LQKENI. This CDR3 region has 15 residues.

The genes are TRBV28 and TRBJ2-1; perhaps TRBD2 as D (5 bases). The germline V and J ends were trimmed by 8 bases and 4 bases, with 15 bases remaining between them. Germline V gene data show CDR1 as MDHEN and CDR2 as SYDVKM. The CDR3 contains 14 residues. In DNA, the CDR3 is TGTGCCAGCCTCCCCTGGGGAGAGTACAATGAGCAGTTCTTC. The encoded protein is CASLPWGEYNEQFF.

V is TRBV7-2 and J is TRBJ2-7, with a possible D match to TRBD2 (5 bases). The CDR3 is made up of 13 amino acids. The germline gives CDR1 SGHTA, CDR2 FQGNSA. Trimming removed 6 bases at V and 6 bases at J, with 15 bases between. CDR3 residues: CASSSLQSGEQYF. CDR3 in DNA: TGTGCCAGCAGTTCCCTTCAAAGCGGCGAGCAGTACTTC.

The chain carries TRBV12-3 or TRBV12-4 and TRBJ1-4; tentative D call: TRBD1 (5 bases). V lost 3 bases to trimming and J lost 15 bases, with 17 bases between them. The CDR3 has 13 residues. In DNA, the CDR3 is TGTGCCAGCAGTTTTGGTGGGGCGACCTCGGTGTTTTTT. Translated, it gives CASSFGGATSVFF.

Here the CDR3 reads CASSGGTASYNEQFF. CDR3 in DNA: TGCGCCAGCAGTGGCGGGACAGCATCCTACAATGAGCAGTTCTTC. V usage is TRBV10-2 and J usage is TRBJ2-1; D perhaps matches TRBD1 (7 bases). There are 15 residues in the CDR3. V dropped 4 bases and J dropped 1 base, with 11 bases sitting between them. Germline V gives CDR1 WSHSY, CDR2 SAAADI.

The gene calls are TRBV7-2 and TRBJ1-5; tentatively, D is TRBD1 (5 bases). The ends were cut back, 5 bases at V and 0 bases at J, with 14 bases in the middle. CDR3 length: 16 amino acids. CDR1 is SGHTA, CDR2 FQGNSA, per germline. The CDR3 sequence: CASSPAQGLSNQPQHF. As DNA, the CDR3 is TGTGCCAGCAGCCCCGCCCAGGGTCTTAGCAATCAGCCCCAGCATTTT.

The chain is built from TRBV11-2 and TRBJ2-1; TRBD2 matches 11 bases. The CDR3 is 14 amino acids. Germline V gene lookup returns CDR1 SGHAT and CDR2 FQNNGV. The V segment lost 5 bases and the J segment 8 bases; nucleotides outside the gene matches: 5. In DNA form, the CDR3 reads TGTGCCAGCAGCGTACTAGCGGGAGTCCATGAGCAGTTCTTC. Amino acid sequence: CASSVLAGVHEQFF. The entire variable domain, with the rest obtained from reference TRBV11-2 and TRBJ2-1, is as follows: EAGVAQSPRYKIIEKRQSVAFWCNPISGHATLYWYQQILGQGPKLLIQFQNNGVVDDSQLPKDRFSAERLKGVDSTLKIQPAKLEDSAVYLCASSVLAGVHEQFFGPGTRLTVL.

The chain joins TRBV9 to TRBJ1-4, with 7 positions matching TRBD1. Trimming removed 4 bases from V and 8 bases from J; junction bases left unmatched: 5. This CDR3 has 13 residues. The germline CDR1 and CDR2 sequences are SGDLS and YYNGEE. The CDR3 DNA is TGTGCCAGCAGCCGGACAGGTGAAGAAAAACTGTTTTTT. This translates into CASSRTGEEKLFF.

CDR3 in amino acids: CASSTPSHRDAGYTF. The CDR3 bases are TGTGCCAGCAGCACGCCCTCTCACAGGGACGCTGGCTACACCTTC. The chain joins TRBV5-4 to TRBJ1-2, with D possibly TRBD1 on 6 matching bases. Germline loops: CDR1 SGHNT, CDR2 YYREEE (reference sequence). This CDR3 contains 15 residues. With 4 bases removed from V and 7 bases from J, the gap between germline ends came to 20 bases.

The genes are TRBV27 and TRBJ2-7; 8 bases are shared with TRBD1. This CDR3 has 13 residues. From germline, CDR1 is MNHEY and CDR2 SMNVEV (reference sequence). Trimming took 5 bases from V and 4 from J; bases not matched to a gene: 4. CDR3 in DNA: TGTGCCAGCAGTAGGACAGGGAATTACGAGCAGTACTTC. It is translated as CASSRTGNYEQYF.

The chain recombines TRBV11-3 with TRBJ2-3, with 14 bases aligning to TRBD2. The J segment lost 8 bases and the V segment lost 0 bases, leaving 7 bases of the junction unmatched. Germline V lookup: CDR1 SGHNT, CDR2 YENEEA. The CDR3 extends over 17 amino acids. This CDR3 is CASSLDQGLAGAGTQYF. In DNA, the CDR3 is TGTGCCAGCAGCTTAGATCAGGGACTAGCGGGGGCCGGTACGCAGTATTTT.

The chain joins TRBV10-3 to TRBJ1-5, with D hard to call. The CDR3 is 13 amino acids. The V end was cut by 3 bases, the J end by 5 bases, with 8 bases between. CDR1 ENHRY and CDR2 SYGVKD come from the germline V gene. The CDR3 sequence: CAISEDEDQPQHF. CDR3 nucleotides: TGTGCCATCAGTGAAGATGAGGATCAGCCCCAGCATTTT.

CDR3 nucleotide sequence: TGTGCCAGTAGTCCACAGACTAGCGGGAACACCGGGGAGCTGTTTTTT. Its protein product is CASSPQTSGNTGELFF. The chain employs TRBV19 and TRBJ2-2; the match to TRBD2 covers 9 bases. With V trimmed by 5 bases and J by 1 base, 5 bases remained unmatched. Germline V gene lookup returns CDR1 LNHDA and CDR2 SQIVND (reference sequence). The CDR3 consists of 16 residues.